Listed below are T cell receptor beta chains from one sample, sequenced in a study of esophageal squamous cell carcinoma under preoperative chemotherapy. TCRdb reprocessed the PCR reads with MiXCR, giving one entry per CDR3 protein. The profile shows over 15,000 distinct CDR3 sequences, 40% to 50% of them singletons. The specimen was collected from a patient given preoperative chemotherapy. All receptors come from a human donor with esophageal squamous cell carcinoma. The donor label of this sample is uncertain. CDR3s include the opening cysteine and the closing phenylalanine or tryptophan. The order of the fields is J gene, clone size, V gene, D gene, CDR3 DNA, CDR3 protein. A D gene is named only where the DNA matches it firmly. Rows may omit the clone size; those that give it use once, few, many or a size class.

>TRBJ2-3|NA|TRBV18|TRBD2
TGTGCCAGCTCACCACGGGTGGGAGGGAACACAGATACGCAGTATTTT
CASSPRVGGNTDTQYF
>TRBJ2-2|NA|TRBV6-1|NA
TGTGCCAGCAGGAACGGTCGGGGGGCGGGGAACACCGGGGAGCTGTTTTTT
CASRNGRGAGNTGELFF
>TRBJ2-3|NA|TRBV20-1|TRBD2
TGCAGTGCTAGAGAGCGCGGGAGTAAGGATACGCAGTATTTT
CSARERGSKDTQYF
>TRBJ2-7|medium-sized|TRBV12-3/TRBV12-4|TRBD1
TGTGCCAGCAGTTTAAAACAGGGGGGCTCCTACGAGCAGTACTTC
CASSLKQGGSYEQYF
>TRBJ2-7|few|TRBV7-2|TRBD2
TGTGCCAGCAGCTTGTCGCTAGCGGCACCCTACGAGCAGTACTTC
CASSLSLAAPYEQYF
>TRBJ2-1|NA|TRBV19|TRBD2
TGTGCCAGTAGTGTCGGGACTAGTGGGCGCAATGAGCAGTTCTTC
CASSVGTSGRNEQFF
>TRBJ2-3|few|TRBV11-1|NA
TGTGCCAGCAGCTCCCCCAGGCGGAACACAGATACGCAGTATTTT
CASSSPRRNTDTQYF
>TRBJ1-1|many|TRBV6-5|NA
TGTGCCAGCAGTTACTCCCGAGCAGGGAACACTGAAGCTTTCTTT
CASSYSRAGNTEAFF
>TRBJ2-3|few|TRBV7-6|NA
TGTGCCAGCAGCTTAGGGACTAGCACAGATACGCAGTATTTT
CASSLGTSTDTQYF
>TRBJ2-1|many|TRBV11-1|NA
TGTGCCAGCAGCTTTTTGGCCTACAATGAGCAGTTCTTC
CASSFLAYNEQFF
>TRBJ1-5|few|TRBV7-2|NA
TGTGCCAGCAGCTTAGCAGGCGGCAATCAGCCCCAGCATTTT
CASSLAGGNQPQHF
>TRBJ2-1|NA|TRBV6-5|TRBD2
TGTGCCAGCAGTTTAAGTTGGGGCCGCGGGACTAGCGGGAGTAATGAGCAGTTCTTC
CASSLSWGRGTSGSNEQFF
>TRBJ1-6|NA|TRBV5-8|NA
TGTGCCAGCAGCTTAAAGTCCGGGTTTGGTTCACCCCTCCACTTT
CASSLKSGFGSPLHF
>TRBJ2-7|many|TRBV7-8|NA
TGTGCCAGCAGCCACCTGATTAGCGGTTCAAAGGGCTACGAGCAGTACTTC
CASSHLISGSKGYEQYF
>TRBJ2-3|NA|TRBV12-3/TRBV12-4|NA
TGTGCCAGCAGTTTAGCCTCGTACGGGGGTACGCAGTATTTT
CASSLASYGGTQYF
>TRBJ2-1|NA|TRBV7-2|NA
TGTGCCAGCAGCTTAGCGCGAGGCTATGAGCAGTTCTTC
CASSLARGYEQFF
>TRBJ1-2|many|TRBV6-1|NA
TGTGCCAGCAGTGAAAACAGGGTTTCGCGTGGCTACACCTTC
CASSENRVSRGYTF
>TRBJ2-1|NA|TRBV7-8|NA
TGTGCCAGCAGCTTAGGTGCTAACTACGAGCAGTTCTTC
CASSLGANYEQFF
>TRBJ2-2|few|TRBV12-3/TRBV12-4|NA
TGTGCCAGCAGTCGGACGGGGGAGCTGTTTTTT
CASSRTGELFF
>TRBJ2-2|NA|TRBV7-6|NA
TGTGCCAGCAGCTTAGAACCTCTAAACACAGAGGCGCTGTTTTTT
CASSLEPLNTEALFF
>TRBJ2-1|NA|TRBV25-1|TRBD2
TGTGCCAGCAGTGAATCCGGGGGGGGAGAGACCCAGTTCTTC
CASSESGGGETQFF
>TRBJ2-1|NA|TRBV10-1|TRBD2
TGCGCCAGCAGTATGGGACTAGGTTACAATGAGCAGTTCTTC
CASSMGLGYNEQFF
>TRBJ2-7|NA|TRBV12-3/TRBV12-4|TRBD1
TGTGCCAGCAGTCTGCCACAGGGGAAAGGGACCTACGAGCAGTACTTC
CASSLPQGKGTYEQYF